This T cell receptor beta chain was sequenced during a study of regulatory T cells in long-lasting Graves disease. In building TCR beta libraries, iRepertoire HTBI primers were used together with Arm-PCR of CDR3 regions. TCRdb reprocessed the multiplex PCR reads via MiXCR and lists one record per CDR3 protein. The data hold 400,000 to 450,000 distinct CDR3 sequences, with about 15% observed a single time. Time point in this sample: newly diagnosed GD, antithyroid drugs for less than 3 months. Researchers made the TCR library from RNA that was extracted from PBMCs. The CDR3 has 11 amino acids. Germline-derived CDR1 and CDR2 are KGHDR and SFDVKD. V lost 9 bases and J lost 5, with 6 bases in between. These sequences were also reported in another study, on T cells in Graves' hyperthyroidism and ophthalmopathy. That source reports: HTBI primers were the set used in a first-round RT-PCR of the TCR CDR3. Blood shared most expanded thyroid clonotypes above 0.001.

The chain uses TRBV24-1 and TRBJ2-2; either TRBD1 or TRBD2 may supply D (5 bases each). Specimen: peripheral blood mononuclear cells (PBMCs), collected at new diagnosis, from a patient treated with antithyroid drugs. This clonotype originated in a woman aged 25 to 45 with Graves disease. The CDR3 loop reads CATEGTGELFF. CDR3 DNA: TGTGCCACCGAGGGGACCGGGGAGCTGTTTTTT.